The subject of this entry is one T cell receptor (beta chain). The data were taken from a study of preoperative IRX-2 immunotherapy in early breast cancer. The sample's treatment: preoperative locoregional IRX-2 cytokine immunotherapy. This phase Ib study tested locoregional IRX-2 cytokine immunotherapy given before surgery. The table came from immunoSEQ multiplex PCR; TCRdb's copy has only in-frame clones and leaves some out. The profile shows about 25,000 clones, approximately 80% of them singletons. V gave up 3 bases and J gave up 7 bases, with 21 bases separating them. Per germline, CDR1 SQVTM and CDR2 ANQGSEA. This CDR3 has 16 amino acids.

The receptor's source is a human donor with breast cancer. The sequencing used lymph node tissue, collected after IRX-2 immunotherapy. V gene TRBV29-1 combines with J gene TRBJ2-2, with D tentatively TRBD1 or TRBD2 (6 bases each). Written as DNA, the CDR3 is TGCAGCGTTGATGGGGGGCTTGGTTTAGGAATCGGGGAGCTGTTTTTT. Amino acids: CSVDGGLGLGIGELFF.